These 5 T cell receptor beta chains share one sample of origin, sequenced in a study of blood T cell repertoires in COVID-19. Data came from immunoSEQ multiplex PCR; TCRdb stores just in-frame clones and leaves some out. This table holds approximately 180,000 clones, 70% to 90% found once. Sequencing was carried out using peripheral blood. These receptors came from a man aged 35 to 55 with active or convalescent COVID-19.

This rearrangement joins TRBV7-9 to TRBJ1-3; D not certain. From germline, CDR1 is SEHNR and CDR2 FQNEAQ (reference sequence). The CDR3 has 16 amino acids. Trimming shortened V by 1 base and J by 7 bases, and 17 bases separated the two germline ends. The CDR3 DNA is TGTGCCAGCAGCTTAGTACCAGGCCTCGGGAGGAACACCATATATTTT. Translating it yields CASSLVPGLGRNTIYF.

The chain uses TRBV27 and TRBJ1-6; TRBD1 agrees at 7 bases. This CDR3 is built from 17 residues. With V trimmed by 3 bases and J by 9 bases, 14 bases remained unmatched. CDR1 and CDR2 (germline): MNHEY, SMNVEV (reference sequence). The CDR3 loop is CASSLLTSEQGGSPLHF. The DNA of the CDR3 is TGTGCCAGCAGTTTGTTGACGTCTGAGCAGGGGGGTTCACCCCTCCACTTT.

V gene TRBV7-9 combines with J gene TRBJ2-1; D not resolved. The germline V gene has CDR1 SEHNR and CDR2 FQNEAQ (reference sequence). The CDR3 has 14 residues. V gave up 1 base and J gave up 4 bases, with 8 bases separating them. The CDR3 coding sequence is TGTGCCAGCAGCTTAGTCGGTCGGTACAATGAGCAGTTCTTC. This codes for CASSLVGRYNEQFF.

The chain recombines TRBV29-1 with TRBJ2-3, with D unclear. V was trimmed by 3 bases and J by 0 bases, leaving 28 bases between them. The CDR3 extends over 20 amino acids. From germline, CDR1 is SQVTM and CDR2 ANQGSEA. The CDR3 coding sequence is TGCAGCGTTGATGCTGTCTATAAATATGGATTCGGGTTAAGCACAGATACGCAGTATTTT. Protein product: CSVDAVYKYGFGLSTDTQYF.

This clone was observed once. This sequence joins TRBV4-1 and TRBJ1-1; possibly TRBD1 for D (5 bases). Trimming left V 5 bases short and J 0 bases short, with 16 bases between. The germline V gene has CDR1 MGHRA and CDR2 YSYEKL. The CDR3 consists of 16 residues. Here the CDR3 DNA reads TGCGCCAGCAGCAAGGGAGGGACTGGGATGAACACTGAAGCTTTCTTT. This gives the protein CASSKGGTGMNTEAFF.